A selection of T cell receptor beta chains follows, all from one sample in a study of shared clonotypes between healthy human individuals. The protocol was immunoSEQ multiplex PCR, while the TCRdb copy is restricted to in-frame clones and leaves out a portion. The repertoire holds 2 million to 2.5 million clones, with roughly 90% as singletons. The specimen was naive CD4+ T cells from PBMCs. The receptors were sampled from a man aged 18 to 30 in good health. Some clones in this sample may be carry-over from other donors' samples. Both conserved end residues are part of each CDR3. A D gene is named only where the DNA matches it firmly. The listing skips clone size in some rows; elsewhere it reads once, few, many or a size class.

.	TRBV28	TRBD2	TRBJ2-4	CASSPGGLAGGLAKNIQYF	TGTGCCAGCAGTCCCGGGGGGTTAGCGGGAGGGTTAGCCAAAAACATTCAGTACTTC
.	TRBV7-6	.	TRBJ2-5	CASSAPPPRETQYF	TGTGCCAGCAGCGCTCCCCCCCCCAGGGAGACCCAGTACTTC
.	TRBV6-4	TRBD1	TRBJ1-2	CASRSGTGGSGYTF	TGTGCCAGCAGATCCGGGACAGGGGGCTCTGGCTACACCTTC
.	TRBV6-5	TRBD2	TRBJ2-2	CASSYSWLAVGELFF	TGTGCCAGCAGTTACTCCTGGCTAGCGGTCGGGGAGCTGTTTTTT
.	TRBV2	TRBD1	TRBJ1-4	CASSGNQGEYEKLFF	TGTGCCAGCAGTGGGAATCAGGGGGAATATGAAAAACTGTTTTTT
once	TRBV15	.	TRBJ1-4	CATSPDLGATNEKLFF	TGTGCCACCAGCCCCGACTTAGGGGCAACTAATGAAAAACTGTTTTTT
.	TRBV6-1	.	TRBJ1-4	CASSDNMGLGNEKLFF	TGTGCCAGCAGTGACAATATGGGACTGGGAAATGAAAAACTGTTTTTT
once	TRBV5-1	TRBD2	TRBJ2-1	CASRTSGSSYNEQFF	TGCGCCAGCAGGACTAGCGGGAGCTCCTACAATGAGCAGTTCTTC
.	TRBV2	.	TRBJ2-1	CASILELHNEQFF	TGTGCCAGCATCTTGGAACTCCACAATGAGCAGTTCTTC
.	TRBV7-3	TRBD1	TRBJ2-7	CASSLTGGSYEQYF	TGTGCCAGCAGCTTGACAGGGGGTAGCTACGAGCAGTACTTC
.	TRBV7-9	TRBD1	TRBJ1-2	CASSIQGAAGGYTF	TGTGCCAGCAGCATACAGGGGGCGGCGGGTGGCTACACCTTC
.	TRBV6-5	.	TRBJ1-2	CASSPKAFRVVGYTF	TGTGCCAGCAGCCCCAAGGCATTTCGGGTCGTCGGCTACACCTTC
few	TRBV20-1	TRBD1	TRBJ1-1	CSAWLPGQSFF	TGCAGTGCTTGGCTTCCGGGACAGTCGTTCTTT
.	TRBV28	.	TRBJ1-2	CASSSGTGGTGYTF	TGTGCCAGCAGTTCAGGGACCGGGGGTACTGGCTACACCTTC
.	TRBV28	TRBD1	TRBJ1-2	CASSPGGTGLEGYTF	TGTGCCAGCAGTCCTGGCGGGACAGGGCTTGAGGGCTACACCTTC
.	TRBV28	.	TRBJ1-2	CASSSIRYGYTF	TGTGCCAGCAGTTCCATCCGATATGGCTACACCTTC
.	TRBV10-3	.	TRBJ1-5	CAISELAGEGQPQHF	TGTGCCATCAGTGAATTGGCAGGGGAAGGACAGCCCCAGCATTTT
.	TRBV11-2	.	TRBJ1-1	CASSLLTGEAFF	TGTGCCAGCAGCTTATTGACAGGTGAAGCTTTCTTT
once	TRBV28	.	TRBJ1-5	CASSPTGDQPQHF	TGTGCCAGCAGCCCAACAGGAGATCAGCCCCAGCATTTT
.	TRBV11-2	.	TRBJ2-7	CASSSHGGTSYEQYF	TGTGCCAGCAGCTCCCATGGGGGTACGTCCTACGAGCAGTACTTC
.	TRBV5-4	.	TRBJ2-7	CASSLEGARDYEQYF	TGTGCCAGCAGCTTGGAAGGGGCGAGAGACTACGAGCAGTACTTC
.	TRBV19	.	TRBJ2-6	CASSIGGSGANVLTF	TGTGCCAGTAGTATTGGGGGGAGCGGGGCCAACGTCCTGACTTTC
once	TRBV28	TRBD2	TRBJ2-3	CASSLNFGGGYTDTQYF	TGTGCCAGCAGTTTAAACTTCGGGGGAGGGTACACAGATACGCAGTATTTT
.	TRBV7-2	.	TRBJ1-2	CASSLGSSGYGYTF	TGTGCCAGCAGCTTAGGTTCCAGTGGCTATGGCTACACCTTC
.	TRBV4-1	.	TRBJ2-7	CASSPWGGSGTKITYEQYF	TGCGCCAGCAGCCCCTGGGGGGGGAGCGGGACAAAGATTACCTACGAGCAGTACTTC
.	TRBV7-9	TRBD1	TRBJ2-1	CASSLQGAGYNEQFF	TGTGCCAGCAGCCTCCAGGGGGCGGGCTACAATGAGCAGTTCTTC
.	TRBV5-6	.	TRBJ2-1	CASVRAYNEQFF	TGTGCCAGCGTTCGCGCCTACAATGAGCAGTTCTTC
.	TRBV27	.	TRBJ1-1	CASSLRGPRYTEAFF	TGTGCCAGCAGTTTAAGGGGCCCCAGGTACACTGAAGCTTTCTTT
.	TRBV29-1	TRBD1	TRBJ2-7	CSVADRGPTYEQYF	TGCAGCGTTGCGGACAGGGGACCTACCTACGAGCAGTACTTC
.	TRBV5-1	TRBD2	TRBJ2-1	CASSEGTSAYNEQFF	TGCGCCAGCAGCGAAGGGACTAGCGCCTACAATGAGCAGTTCTTC
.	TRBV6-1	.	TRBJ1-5	CASIPDSNQPQHF	TGTGCCAGCATCCCAGATAGCAATCAGCCCCAGCATTTT
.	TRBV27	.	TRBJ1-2	CASKSMMTVGYGYTF	TGTGCCAGCAAATCTATGATGACAGTGGGCTATGGCTACACCTTC
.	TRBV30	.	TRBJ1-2	CAWSQALRQSYGYTF	TGTGCCTGGAGCCAAGCCCTTAGACAGAGCTATGGCTACACCTTC
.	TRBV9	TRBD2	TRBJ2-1	CASSVVSGDYNEQFF	TGTGCCAGCAGCGTAGTTAGCGGGGATTACAATGAGCAGTTCTTC
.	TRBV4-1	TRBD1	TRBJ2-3	CASSRRGQGPLQDTQYF	TGCGCCAGCAGCCGTCGCGGACAGGGACCTTTACAAGATACGCAGTATTTT
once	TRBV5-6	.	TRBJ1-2	CASSPPGTGLVYGYTF	TGTGCCAGCAGCCCCCCCGGGACCGGGCTAGTCTATGGCTACACCTTC
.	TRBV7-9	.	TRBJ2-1	CASSLGGVYNEQFF	TGTGCCAGCAGCTTAGGGGGGGTCTACAATGAGCAGTTCTTC
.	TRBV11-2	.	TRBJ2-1	CASLRGISSYNEQFF	TGTGCCAGTCTGCGGGGAATCAGCTCCTACAATGAGCAGTTCTTC
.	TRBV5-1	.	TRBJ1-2	CASSLDPRYGYTF	TGCGCCAGCAGCTTGGACCCCCGTTATGGCTACACCTTC
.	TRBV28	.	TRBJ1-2	CASKPPVGYGYTF	TGTGCCAGCAAACCCCCGGTCGGCTATGGCTACACCTTC
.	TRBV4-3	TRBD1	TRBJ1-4	CASSQDRVPGGEKLFF	TGCGCCAGCAGCCAAGATCGGGTGCCAGGGGGTGAAAAACTGTTTTTT
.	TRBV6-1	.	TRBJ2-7	CASSERGLVYEQYF	TGTGCCAGCAGTGAACGGGGTCTCGTCTACGAGCAGTACTTC
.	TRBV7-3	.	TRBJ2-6	CASSLGPGANVLTF	TGTGCCAGCTCCTTGGGGCCTGGGGCCAACGTCCTGACTTTC
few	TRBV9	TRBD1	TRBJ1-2	CASSPGTGGAYGYTF	TGTGCCAGCAGCCCCGGGACAGGGGGCGCCTATGGCTACACCTTC
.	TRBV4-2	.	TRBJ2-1	CASSQVNANEQFF	TGTGCCAGCAGCCAAGTTAACGCGAATGAGCAGTTCTTC
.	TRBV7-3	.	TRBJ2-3	CASSRDGTDTQYF	TGTGCCAGCAGCCGAGACGGCACAGATACGCAGTATTTT
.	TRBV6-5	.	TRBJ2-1	CASSYSYSAEQFF	TGTGCCAGCAGTTACTCGTATAGCGCTGAGCAGTTCTTC
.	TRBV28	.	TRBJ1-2	CASSQSGSGYTF	TGTGCCAGCAGTCAGTCGGGGTCTGGCTACACCTTC
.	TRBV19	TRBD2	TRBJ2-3	CASSGLAGDKFTDTQYF	TGTGCCAGTAGTGGGCTAGCGGGAGACAAATTCACAGATACGCAGTATTTT
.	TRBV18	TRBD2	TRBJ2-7	CASSAGLAGGYEQYF	TGTGCCAGCTCCGCCGGACTAGCGGGAGGGTACGAGCAGTACTTC
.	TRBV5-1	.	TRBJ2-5	CASSTGREETQYF	TGCGCCAGCAGCACTGGACGGGAAGAGACCCAGTACTTC
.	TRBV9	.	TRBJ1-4	CASSASPGQTQKLFF	TGTGCCAGCAGCGCTTCTCCCGGACAAACCCAAAAACTGTTTTTT
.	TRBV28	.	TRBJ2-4	CASSPPRDHSKKNIQYF	TGTGCCAGCAGTCCCCCCCGGGACCATAGTAAGAAAAACATTCAGTACTTC
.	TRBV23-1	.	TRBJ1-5	CASSQSKQGRGNQPQHF	TGCGCCAGCAGTCAATCAAAACAGGGACGAGGCAATCAGCCCCAGCATTTT
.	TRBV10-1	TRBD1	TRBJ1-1	CASRQNWTGYAEAFF	TGCGCCAGCCGTCAGAATTGGACAGGGTACGCTGAAGCTTTCTTT
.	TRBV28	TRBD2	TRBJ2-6	CASSPTSPTSGANVLTF	TGTGCCAGCAGTCCGACTAGCCCGACCTCTGGGGCCAACGTCCTGACTTTC
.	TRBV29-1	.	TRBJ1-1	CSVVGETEAFF	TGCAGCGTTGTCGGGGAAACTGAAGCTTTCTTT